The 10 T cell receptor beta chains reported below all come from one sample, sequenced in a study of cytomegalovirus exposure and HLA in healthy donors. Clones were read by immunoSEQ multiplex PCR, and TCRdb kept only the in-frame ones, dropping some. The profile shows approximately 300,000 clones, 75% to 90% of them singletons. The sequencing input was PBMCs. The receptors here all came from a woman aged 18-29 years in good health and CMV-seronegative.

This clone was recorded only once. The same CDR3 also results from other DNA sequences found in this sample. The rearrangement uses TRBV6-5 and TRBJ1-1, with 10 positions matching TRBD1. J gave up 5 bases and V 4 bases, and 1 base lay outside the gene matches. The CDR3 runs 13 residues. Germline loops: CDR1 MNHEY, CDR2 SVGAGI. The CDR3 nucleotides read TGTGCCAGCAGTTGGACAGGGGGAACTGAAGCTTTCTTT. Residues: CASSWTGGTEAFF.

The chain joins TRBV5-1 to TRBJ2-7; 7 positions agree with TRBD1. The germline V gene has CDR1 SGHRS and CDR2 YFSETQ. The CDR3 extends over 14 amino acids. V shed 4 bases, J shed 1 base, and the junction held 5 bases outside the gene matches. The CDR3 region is CASSPGQLSYEQYF. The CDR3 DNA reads TGCGCCAGCAGCCCGGGACAGTTATCCTACGAGCAGTACTTC.

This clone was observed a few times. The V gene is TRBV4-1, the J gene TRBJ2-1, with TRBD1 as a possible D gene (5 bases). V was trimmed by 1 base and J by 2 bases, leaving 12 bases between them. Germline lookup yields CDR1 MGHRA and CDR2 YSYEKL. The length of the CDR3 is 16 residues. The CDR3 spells CASSQGAQATYNEQFF. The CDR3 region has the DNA TGCGCCAGCAGCCAAGGAGCACAGGCAACCTACAATGAGCAGTTCTTC.

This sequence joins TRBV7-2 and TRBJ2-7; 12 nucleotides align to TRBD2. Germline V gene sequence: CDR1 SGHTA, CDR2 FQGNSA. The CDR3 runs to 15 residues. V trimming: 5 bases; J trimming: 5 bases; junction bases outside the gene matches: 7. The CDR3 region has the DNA TGTGCCAGCAGCCCGACTAGCGGGAGCACCCACGAGCAGTACTTC. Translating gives CASSPTSGSTHEQYF.

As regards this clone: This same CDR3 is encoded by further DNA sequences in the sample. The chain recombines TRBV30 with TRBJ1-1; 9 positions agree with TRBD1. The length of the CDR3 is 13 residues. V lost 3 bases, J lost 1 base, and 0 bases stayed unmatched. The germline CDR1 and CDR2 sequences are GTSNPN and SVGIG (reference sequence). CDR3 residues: CAWRGQGNTEAFF. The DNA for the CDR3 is TGTGCCTGGAGGGGACAGGGGAACACTGAAGCTTTCTTT.

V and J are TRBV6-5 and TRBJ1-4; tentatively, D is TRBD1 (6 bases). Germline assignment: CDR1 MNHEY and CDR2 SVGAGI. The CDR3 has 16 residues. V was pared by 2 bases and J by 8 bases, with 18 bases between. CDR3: CASSYGGGGHGEKLFF. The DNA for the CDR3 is TGTGCCAGCAGTTACGGCGGGGGGGGACACGGAGAAAAACTGTTTTTT.

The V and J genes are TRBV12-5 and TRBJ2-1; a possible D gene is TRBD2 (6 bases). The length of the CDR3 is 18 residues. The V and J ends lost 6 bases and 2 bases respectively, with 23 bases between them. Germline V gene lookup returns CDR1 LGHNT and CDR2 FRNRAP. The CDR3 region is CASGPRAGEVFAYNEQFF. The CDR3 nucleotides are TGTGCTAGTGGCCCGAGAGCGGGTGAGGTCTTTGCCTACAATGAGCAGTTCTTC.

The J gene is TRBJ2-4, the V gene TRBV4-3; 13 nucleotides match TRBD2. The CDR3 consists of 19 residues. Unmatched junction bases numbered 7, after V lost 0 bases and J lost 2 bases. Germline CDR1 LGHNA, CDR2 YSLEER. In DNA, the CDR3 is TGCGCCAGCAGCCAAGAGGGGACTAGCGGGATGTCATCCAAAAACATTCAGTACTTC. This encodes CASSQEGTSGMSSKNIQYF.

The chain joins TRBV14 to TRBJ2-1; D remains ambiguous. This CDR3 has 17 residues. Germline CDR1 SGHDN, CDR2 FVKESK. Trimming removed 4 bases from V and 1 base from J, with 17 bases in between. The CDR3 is CASSPKEGGSSYNEQFF. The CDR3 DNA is TGTGCCAGCAGCCCCAAGGAAGGCGGTTCATCCTACAATGAGCAGTTCTTC. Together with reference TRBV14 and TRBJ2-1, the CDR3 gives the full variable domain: EAGVTQFPSHSVIEKGQTVTLRCDPISGHDNLYWYRRVMGKEIKFLLHFVKESKQDESGMPNNRFLAERTGGTYSTLKVQPAELEDSGVYFCASSPKEGGSSYNEQFFGPGTRLTVL.

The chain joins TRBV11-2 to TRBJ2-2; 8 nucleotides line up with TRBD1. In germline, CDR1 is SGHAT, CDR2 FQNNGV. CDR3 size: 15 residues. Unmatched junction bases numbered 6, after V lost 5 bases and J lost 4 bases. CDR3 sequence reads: CASSKGQEFTGELFF. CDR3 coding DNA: TGTGCCAGCAGCAAGGGACAGGAATTCACCGGGGAGCTGTTTTTT.